Below, one T cell receptor beta chain is given with its context. The data belong to a study of blood T cell repertoires in COVID-19. This CDR3 region has 14 residues. CDR1 SNHLY and CDR2 FYNNEI come from the germline V gene. V lost 7 bases and J lost 0, with 12 bases in between. Some clones are missing from TCRdb's copy, which holds only in-frame ones; the method was immunoSEQ multiplex PCR. This table has 250,000 to 350,000 clones, 70% to 90% appearing once. The sequence was collected from a woman aged 45-60 years with COVID-19, enrolled during active disease. V gene TRBV2 combines with J gene TRBJ1-1; D might be TRBD1 (6 bases). Material for sequencing was peripheral blood. CDR3 residues: CASNPTGLNTEAFF. The CDR3, as DNA: TGTGCCAGCAATCCGACAGGATTGAACACTGAAGCTTTCTTT.